This TCR beta chain was recovered during a study of blood T cell repertoires in COVID-19. Study context: Samples of COVID-19 (acute and convalescent) were obtained from the United States, Italy and Spain. T cells, B-cell-depleted T cells, or PBMCs provided the cDNA or gDNA that served as material.

V lost 8 bases, J lost 0 bases, and 9 bases lay in between. The CDR3 is made up of 13 amino acids. Looked up from germline, CDR1 is MNHNY and CDR2 is SVGAGI (reference sequence). Original data processing: How many nucleated cells were present was estimated from reference gene primer amplification. Sequenced by immunoSEQ multiplex PCR; TCRdb stores in-frame clones only, minus some. The DNA gave D and trimming, while V, J and clone size come from that table. Here the sample spans approximately 280,000 clones, 80% to 90% being singletons. The receptor comes from a woman aged 70-85 years with acute or convalescent COVID-19. Sequenced input: peripheral blood. This sequence joins TRBV6-6 and TRBJ2-3; no reliable D call. The DNA for the CDR3 is TGTGCCAGCGTCCGTCTGAGCACAGATACGCAGTATTTT. Translating it yields CASVRLSTDTQYF.